Listed below are T cell receptor beta chains from one sample, sequenced in a study of beta chain features in type 1 diabetes. Clones were read by immunoSEQ multiplex PCR, and TCRdb kept only the in-frame ones, dropping some. The sample contains more than 300,000 clones, around an eighth of which appear only once. Sequencing was performed on naive CD4+ T cells from blood. All receptors come from a man aged 18 to 29 in good health. CDR3s include the opening cysteine and the closing phenylalanine or tryptophan. A D gene is named only where the DNA matches it firmly. Only part of the rows carry a size: once, few, many, or a class if the clone is expanded.

d_gene,v_gene,j_gene,abundance,len,CDR3nt,CDR3aa
TRBD2,TRBV11-2,TRBJ2-5,few,15,TGTGCCAGCAGCTTAGGACTAGCGGGACAAGAGACCCAGTACTTC,CASSLGLAGQETQYF
.,TRBV27,TRBJ2-7,few,11,TGTGCCAGCTTAGAGTCGTACGAGCAGTACTTC,CASLESYEQYF
.,TRBV7-6,TRBJ2-1,few,12,TGTGCCAGCAGCTTCTACGGCAATGAGCAGTTCTTC,CASSFYGNEQFF
.,TRBV29-1,TRBJ1-1,.,12,TGCAGCGTAGCATTTAGGAACACTGAAGCTTTCTTT,CSVAFRNTEAFF
.,TRBV6-5,TRBJ2-7,.,15,TGTGCCAGCAGTTACTCGCGACAGGGAGGCTACGAGCAGTACTTC,CASSYSRQGGYEQYF
.,TRBV29-1,TRBJ1-1,few,13,TGCAGCGTTGAACAGACAGCCAACGCTGAAGCTTTCTTT,CSVEQTANAEAFF
.,TRBV5-4,TRBJ1-2,few,13,TGTGCCACCTCTCAAGGGGTGAAATATGGCTACACCTTC,CATSQGVKYGYTF
.,TRBV15,TRBJ2-7,few,12,TGTGCCACCAGCAGATTCCACTACGAGCAGTACTTC,CATSRFHYEQYF
TRBD2,TRBV5-4,TRBJ2-3,.,16,TGTGCCAGCAGCTTTCCGGCGGGGGGGCGGAGAGATACGCAGTATTTT,CASSFPAGGRRDTQYF
.,TRBV28,TRBJ2-1,few,13,TGTGCCAGCAGTCCCGGGACTTACAATGAGCAGTTCTTC,CASSPGTYNEQFF
TRBD2,TRBV19,TRBJ2-1,few,19,TGTGCCAGTAGTGTTTCCGGGACTAGCTTCTTGTACATTCACAATGAGCAGTTCTTC,CASSVSGTSFLYIHNEQFF
.,TRBV7-9,TRBJ2-7,.,12,TGTGCCAGCAGCTTACTAGAGAGCGAGCAGTACTTC,CASSLLESEQYF
TRBD2,TRBV29-1,TRBJ2-3,few,14,TGCAGCTCTGGACTAGCGGGAATCACAGATACGCAGTATTTT,CSSGLAGITDTQYF
TRBD2,TRBV18,TRBJ2-1,.,14,TGTGCCAGCATATTAGCGGGGGAATACAATGAGCAGTTCTTC,CASILAGEYNEQFF
TRBD1,TRBV29-1,TRBJ2-5,few,14,TGCAGCGTTGCCCAGACAGGGGGCCCCGAGACCCAGTACTTC,CSVAQTGGPETQYF
.,TRBV15,TRBJ2-5,few,14,TGTGCCACCAGCAGAGATCGGGGGAGAGAGACCCAGTACTTC,CATSRDRGRETQYF
.,TRBV2,TRBJ1-2,.,12,TGTGCCAGCAAGACGGAGGACTATGGCTACACCTTC,CASKTEDYGYTF
TRBD1,TRBV6-6,TRBJ2-1,few,15,TGTGCCAGCAGTGCGACACAGGGGGCCATTGGTGAGCAGTTCTTC,CASSATQGAIGEQFF
TRBD1,TRBV30,TRBJ2-7,few,13,TGTGCCTGGACCGGACAGGGGGCGAGGGAGCAGTACTTC,CAWTGQGAREQYF
.,TRBV2,TRBJ1-5,.,14,TGTGCCAGCAGTGAAGCAGGGGTGAATCAGCCCCAGCATTTT,CASSEAGVNQPQHF
TRBD1,TRBV28,TRBJ1-1,.,15,TGTGCCAGCAGTCTAACGACAGGGGCCAGAGGTGAAGCTTTCTTT,CASSLTTGARGEAFF
.,TRBV4-2,TRBJ1-1,.,13,TGTGCCAGCAGCCAAGGTGACTACGGTGTAGCTTTCTTT,CASSQGDYGVAFF
.,TRBV28,TRBJ1-1,.,15,TGTGCCAGCACTCTGGGGGGGGGCGCGGGGACTGAAGCTTTCTTT,CASTLGGGAGTEAFF
.,TRBV15,TRBJ2-3,.,15,TGTGCCACCAGCATAGAAAGACTAGGGCCAGATACGCAGTATTTT,CATSIERLGPDTQYF
TRBD2,TRBV5-1,TRBJ2-1,few,15,TGCGCCAGTACACTAGCGGGACCCTCCTACAATGAGCAGTTCTTC,CASTLAGPSYNEQFF
TRBD1,TRBV7-9,TRBJ2-7,.,13,TGTGCCAGCAGCCGGGACAGGGCCTACGAGCAGTACTTC,CASSRDRAYEQYF
.,TRBV7-2,TRBJ1-1,few,15,TGTGCCAGCAGCTTAGCGCTTGGCAGGAACACTGAAGCTTTCTTT,CASSLALGRNTEAFF
TRBD1,TRBV7-8,TRBJ2-7,.,14,TGTGCCAGCAGCGCACAGGGGGCCTCCTACGAGCAGTACTTC,CASSAQGASYEQYF
.,TRBV7-3,TRBJ1-1,.,14,TGTGCCAGCAGCTTATCTTCCGGGAACACTGAAGCTTTCTTT,CASSLSSGNTEAFF
.,TRBV7-6,TRBJ1-2,.,15,TGTGCCAGCAGCCAAGGTGGGGGACATCTCTATGGCTACACCTTC,CASSQGGGHLYGYTF
.,TRBV5-6,TRBJ1-2,few,12,TGTGCCAGCAGCTTGGCGGGTGGTGGCTACACCTTC,CASSLAGGGYTF
.,TRBV6-5,TRBJ2-3,.,15,TGTGCCAGCAGTTACGGACCAACTGACAGGTCTACGCAGTATTTT,CASSYGPTDRSTQYF
.,TRBV7-2,TRBJ1-4,.,14,TGTGCCAGCAGCTCAAACGTGGAGGGGGAAAAACTGTTTTTT,CASSSNVEGEKLFF
TRBD1,TRBV15,TRBJ1-2,.,15,TGTGCCACCAGCAGGGGAGGGACAGGGGGATTTGGCTACACCTTC,CATSRGGTGGFGYTF
.,TRBV11-2,TRBJ1-2,few,16,TGTGCCAGCAGCCTAGACCTAGTAGGGGCGCGCTATGGCTACACCTTC,CASSLDLVGARYGYTF
.,TRBV27,TRBJ2-3,.,17,TGTGCCAGCAGTTTGTTTGCTTTGGGAGGCCCACCCGATACGCAGTATTTT,CASSLFALGGPPDTQYF
.,TRBV30,TRBJ2-2,.,13,TGTGCCTGGAGTAGCCAAAACACCGGGGAGCTGTTTTTT,CAWSSQNTGELFF